The text below deals with one T cell receptor beta chain. This clone's antigen is unknown. Base qualities are not provided; no much larger clone lies one nucleotide away. The data derive from a study of T cells in Graves' hyperthyroidism and ophthalmopathy (dated by TCRdb to the late 2010s). For context, the study as a whole: Peripheral blood was sampled at the time of initial diagnosis, prior to any treatment. An independent validation cohort of some 18 hyperthyroidism patients and about 15 patients who later progressed to ophthalmopathy tested prospective prediction of ophthalmopathy. The roughly 91 discovery patients were randomly divided into training and test sets at a 7:3 ratio. The paper reports TCR Vbeta CDR3 sequencing of approximately 130 peripheral blood samples: 43 ophthalmopathy, 75 to 80 hyperthyroidism and around 17 progressor patients. To identify TCR V-J signatures that set the groups apart, the researchers used a discovery cohort of more than 95 patients, made up of 40 to 45 with Graves' ophthalmopathy and about 60 with stable Graves' hyperthyroidism. The study also compared thyroid tissue and blood T-cell repertoires from a handful of Graves' hyperthyroidism patients. Once sampling was done, hyperthyroidism patients were given methimazole at a starting dose of 30 mg daily, whereas ophthalmopathy patients were given high-dose intravenous methylprednisolone.

The TCR beta CDR3 regions were amplified from RNA transcripts. A first-round RT-PCR of the TCR CDR3 used the HTBI primer set with the Qiagen OneStep RT-PCR kit. The libraries were constructed in a second round of multiplex PCR and then size-selected and purified. Sequencing of the libraries was done on an Illumina HiSeq2000 using paired-end 100 bp reads. The authors' analysis ran thus. Raw data were processed with SOAPnuke, discarding reads with adapters, uncalled bases, mean Phred below 15, or no exact constant-primer or identifier match. COPE v1.2.5 was used to merge the high-quality paired reads, and each unique nucleotide sequence was defined as a clonotype. Clonotypes were aligned to IMGT TRBV, TRBD and TRBJ reference segments using MiTCR v1.1. The analysis included only V-J combinations with a frequency above 0.0001, which together covered over 98% of the repertoires. A TCS score was defined as the ratio between F50 (clonal expansion) and ExV (chaos), using BLOSUM62-based TCRdist between CDR3 peptides within each V-J. Welch's t-statistics and random forest reduced 450 to 600 V-J features to 10 to 15, which were used in a naive Bayes classifier (R e1071). TCRdb handled the public reads itself, with Q25 trimming in fastp and clone calling in MiXCR, and kept productive beta chains. Every CDR3 protein is listed once, alongside the most common genes and DNA of its rows. The authors' filters were not applied to this entry. A total of a few hundred thousand distinct CDR3 sequences appear in this sample, approximately 15% of them only once. The biggest ten clones account for 5.8% of the sample.

General findings and caveats noted by the study authors: Sample size was not statistically predetermined, and blinding of investigators to group allocation was not performed. Ophthalmopathy was separated from stable hyperthyroidism by a 13 V-J signature model, with about 88% sensitivity and 81% to 82% specificity obtained in cross-validation and 80%/75% obtained in testing. Most expanded thyroid clonotypes (frequency above 0.001) were also detected in blood, a finding suggesting that blood repertoires may reflect thyroid immune responses. In validation, the model predicted progression to ophthalmopathy with around 71% sensitivity and about 72% specificity, a median of around six months before onset.

Hyperthyroidism patients were newly diagnosed, with disease duration under 2 months, and aged 18 to 65 years. Exclusion was applied to patients with uncontrolled infections, other autoimmune diseases, pregnancy or lactation. Diagnoses were established on the basis of clinical symptoms, serum thyroxine and TRAb, thyroid ultrasound, and orbital computed tomography. For progressor patients, blood was drawn at the first diagnosis of hyperthyroidism, before any ophthalmopathy symptoms had appeared. Ficoll-Paque density gradient centrifugation was used to isolate PBMCs from 9.5 to 10 ml of fresh peripheral blood. Patients classed as progressors first received a Graves' hyperthyroidism diagnosis and then went on to develop ophthalmopathy during follow-up. Total RNA was extracted with Trizol reagent, and quality was checked on an Agilent 2100 Bioanalyzer. Spanning cysteine to phenylalanine, the CDR3 consists of 16 amino acids. The DNA shown is the 48-base CDR3, in frame from base 1. Trimmed from V: 5 bases; trimmed from J: 8 bases; junction bases lacking a gene match: 8. The germline V gene sets CDR1 to SGHTA and CDR2 to FQGTGA.

Recombination joined TRBV7-3 with TRBJ2-1, with 14 bases matching TRBD2. Sequenced input: blood. This receptor was taken from a woman younger than 45 with Graves' hyperthyroidism that later progressed to Graves' ophthalmopathy. The CDR3: CASSPRGTSGSDEQFF. The nucleotide sequence reads TGTGCCAGCAGCCCGAGAGGGACTAGCGGGAGTGATGAGCAGTTCTTC.